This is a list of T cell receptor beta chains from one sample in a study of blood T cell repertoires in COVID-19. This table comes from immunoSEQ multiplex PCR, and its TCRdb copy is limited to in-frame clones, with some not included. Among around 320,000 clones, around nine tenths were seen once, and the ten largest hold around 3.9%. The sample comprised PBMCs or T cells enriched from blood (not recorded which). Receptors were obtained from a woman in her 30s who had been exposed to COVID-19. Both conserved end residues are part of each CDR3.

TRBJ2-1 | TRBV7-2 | CASSFQARGLAGNNEQFF
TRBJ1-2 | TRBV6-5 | CASSYDPGANYGYTF
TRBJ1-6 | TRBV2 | CASRKDSSSPLHF
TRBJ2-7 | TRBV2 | CASIPPSSEQYF
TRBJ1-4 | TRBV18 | CASSPRRGEEKLFF
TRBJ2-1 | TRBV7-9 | CASSAGQGGDNEQFF
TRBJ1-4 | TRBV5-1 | CASSLEAGYEKLFF
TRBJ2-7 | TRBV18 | CASSPRTGNFEQYF
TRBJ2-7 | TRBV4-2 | CASSQGSGGYEQYF
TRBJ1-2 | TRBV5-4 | CASSLDSRDRTF
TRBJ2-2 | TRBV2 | CASIRTGGSGELFF
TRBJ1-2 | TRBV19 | CASRRDRGHYGYTF
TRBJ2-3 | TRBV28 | CASSSHGQGPDTQYF
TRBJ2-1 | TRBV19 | CATTPLGLSSYNEQFF
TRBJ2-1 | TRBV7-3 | CASSKLAGGSYNEQFF
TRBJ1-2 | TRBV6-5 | CASSSLPTAYGYTF
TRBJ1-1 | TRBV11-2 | CASSFVMRGEAFF
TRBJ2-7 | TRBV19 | CASSTRREAEQYF
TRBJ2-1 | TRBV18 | CASSATVYNEQFF
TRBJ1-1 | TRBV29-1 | CSVDRGNTEAFF
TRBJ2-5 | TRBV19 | CASSSAGTSKETQYF
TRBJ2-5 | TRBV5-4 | CASSLGLAGYQETQYF
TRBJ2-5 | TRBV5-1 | CASTRDGTSEEETQYF
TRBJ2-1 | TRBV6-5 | CASSYSHTLAYNEQFF
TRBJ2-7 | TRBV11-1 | CASSLDRDEQYF
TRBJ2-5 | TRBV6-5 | CASSYYRGKTQYF
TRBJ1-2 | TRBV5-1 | CASSSGQIYGYTF
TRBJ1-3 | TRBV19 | CATTQGFSNTIYF
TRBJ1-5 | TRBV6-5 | CASTAVRGSEQPQHF
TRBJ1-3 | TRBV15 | CATSTTGFGNTIYF
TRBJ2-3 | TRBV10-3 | CAIRFTSTDTQYF
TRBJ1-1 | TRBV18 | CASSRQGNTEAFF
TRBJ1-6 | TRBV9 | CASSAYRGLGTPLHF
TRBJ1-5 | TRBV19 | CASSSIGGRGRNQPQHF
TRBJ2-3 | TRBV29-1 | CSVGEGGDTQYF